The entry that follows covers one TCR beta chain sequence. Its specific antigen is unknown. Per-base qualities were not stored, and no clone one base away is much larger. Trimming takes 5 bases off V and 1 base off J; junction bases not matched to a gene: 7. Counted from cysteine to phenylalanine, this CDR3 has 16 amino acids. The CDR3 DNA has 48 bases and is translated from base 1. Sequences SGHTA (CDR1) and FQGNSA (CDR2) are obtained from the germline V gene. The source of the sample is a study of blood T cell repertoires in COVID-19 (dated by TCRdb to the early 2020s). Looking at the study overall: Samples from collaborators originated in the United States, Italy and Spain and spanned both the acute and convalescent phases of COVID-19. Samples were obtained from the ongoing ImmuneRACE study (first 160 participants) and from 950 to 1,500 subjects provided by 6 global collaborators. The repertoires were released in a freely available public database meant as a resource for research on the immune response to SARS-CoV-2. Where available, HLA class I and class II types were obtained from metadata supplied by the sample provider rather than from assay-based typing. The prospective study material was composed of cDNA or gDNA derived from T cells, B-cell-depleted T cells, or PBMCs. Subjects who had been exposed to COVID-19, were actively infected with it, or had recovered from it provided the deeply sampled blood TCRbeta repertoires that made up the dataset. A de-identified subject ID, COVID-19 status, age in years and sex were almost always included in the sample metadata. Findings and caveats that apply to the study as a whole: How much clinical and demographic metadata was included differed by source and by participant, and the metadata was provided uncurated.

Whole blood was collected in K2EDTA tubes by collaborating institutions according to the institutions' own protocols. Collaborator samples were shipped for TCRbeta analysis as frozen whole blood, isolated PBMCs, or DNA extracted from either sample type. TCRbeta CDR3 regions were amplified from genomic DNA by means of the immunoSEQ Assay, a bias-controlled multiplex PCR. The authors processed their data as follows. The number of nucleated cells in each sample was estimated from the amplification of reference gene primers within the assay. To quantify the absolute abundance of each unique TCRbeta CDR3 rearrangement, sequence reads were collapsed and filtered. For each sample, productive Simpson clonality was calculated as the square root of Simpson's diversity index across productive rearrangements. What TCRdb holds here is the immuneACCESS table cut down to in-frame rearrangements. Part of the clones is not present; checked against another copy, under half of the missing clones reflect an unresolved V gene, and the others are unexplained. V and J calls and clone size are copied from that table; D and trimming were computed from the DNA. Within this sample are some 250,000 clones, with more than 65% of them counted one time only. The ten largest clones capture about 8% of the sample.

Sequenced material: peripheral blood. This chain joins TRBV7-2 to TRBJ2-3; 9 of the junction bases match TRBD2. The TCR comes from a woman older than 75 with acute or convalescent COVID-19. CDR3 sequence: CASSKYRGGGTDTQYF. The DNA reads TGTGCCAGCAGCAAGTACCGCGGGGGGGGCACAGATACGCAGTATTTT.